The 21 T cell receptor beta chains given below trace back to one sample, sequenced in a study of metastatic and nonmetastatic thyroid tumors. Every patient was untreated before thyroid surgery. TCRdb re-called clones via MiXCR from the PCR reads. Of 15,000 to 20,000 clones detected, over 25% appear once; the ten largest clones hold around a fifth. The specimen was adjacent normal tissue. The receptor source for this set is a female donor with papillary thyroid cancer or a benign thyroid nodule (not recorded which). Some clones in this sample may be carry-over from other donors' samples.

The chain has TRBV5-5 and TRBJ2-7; no reliable D call. The V gene lost 0 bases and the J gene lost 5 bases, with 6 bases spanning the gap. The germline CDR1 and CDR2 sequences are SGHKS and YYEKEE (reference sequence). The CDR3 loop spans 12 amino acids. CDR3: CASSLAFDEQYF. CDR3 DNA: TGTGCCAGCAGCTTGGCCTTTGACGAGCAGTACTTC.

The rearrangement joins TRBV6-1 to TRBJ1-1, with a possible D match to TRBD1 (6 bases). Looked up from germline, CDR1 is MNHNS and CDR2 is SASEGT. Trimming left V 6 bases short and J 0 bases short, with 20 bases between. CDR3 length equals 17 residues. The CDR3 nucleotides read TGTGCCAGCAGACTCGATCGGAGGGGGTACTTGAACACTGAAGCTTTCTTT. Translation: CASRLDRRGYLNTEAFF.

This clone is judged medium-sized. The chain uses TRBV6-2 or TRBV6-3 and TRBJ1-5; D is unclear. Germline loops: CDR1 MNHEY, CDR2 SVGEGT. This CDR3 contains 15 residues. V lost 6 bases, J lost 4 bases, and 16 bases lay in between. The CDR3 coding sequence is TGTGCCAGCAGACGCAGCCGGGGAGGAAATCAGCCCCAGCATTTT. It yields the protein CASRRSRGGNQPQHF.

CDR3 residues: CAWRGPGLAGVGELFF. DNA of the CDR3: TGTGCCTGGAGGGGACCGGGACTAGCGGGAGTGGGGGAGCTGTTTTTT. The chain links TRBV30 to TRBJ2-2; 14 bases match TRBD2. The ends lost 3 bases at V and 8 bases at J; junction bases unmatched: 8. The CDR3 loop spans 16 amino acids. CDR1 and CDR2 (germline): GTSNPN, SVGIG (reference sequence).

The chain uses TRBV20-1 and TRBJ1-2; TRBD1 might be the D (6 bases). Trimming cost V 1 base and J 3 bases, with 30 bases left between them. CDR1 and CDR2 (germline): DFQATT, SNEGSKA (reference sequence). The CDR3 totals 20 residues. The CDR3 is CSARAEIERRGYRDYYGYTF. CDR3 nucleotide sequence: TGCAGTGCTAGAGCCGAGATAGAGCGTCGTGGGTACAGGGACTACTATGGCTACACCTTC.

V and J are TRBV28 and TRBJ2-1; D possibly corresponds to TRBD2 (6 bases). Looked up from germline, CDR1 is MDHEN and CDR2 is SYDVKM. The CDR3 length is 16 residues. Trimming stripped 2 bases from V and 4 bases from J, with 15 bases between. CDR3: CASSLEEGLGYNEQFF. In nucleotides, the CDR3 is TGTGCCAGCAGTTTAGAGGAGGGGTTGGGATACAATGAGCAGTTCTTC. Based on the CDR3 plus reference TRBV28 and TRBJ2-1, the full variable domain is DVKVTQSSRYLVKRTGEKVFLECVQDMDHENMFWYRQDPGLGLRLIYFSYDVKMKEKGDIPEGYSVSREKKERFSLILESASTNQTSMYLCASSLEEGLGYNEQFFGPGTRLTVL.

In this sample, this clone turned up a few times. J is TRBJ2-3 and V is TRBV28; D is unresolved. The CDR3 contains 15 residues. Germline V lookup: CDR1 MDHEN, CDR2 SYDVKM. V was clipped by 2 bases and J by 4 bases, with 13 bases between them. Written as DNA, the CDR3 is TGTGCCAGCAGTTTACAAATCAAAGGCGCAGATACGCAGTATTTT. It codes for CASSLQIKGADTQYF.

The chain combines TRBV9 with TRBJ1-2, with TRBD1 matching over 10 bases. Trimming at V came to 0 bases and at J to 3 bases, leaving 2 bases not matched to a gene. This CDR3 comprises 15 residues. The V gene's germline CDR1 is SGDLS and CDR2 YYNGEE. The CDR3 DNA follows: TGTGCCAGCAGCGTAGCAGGGACAGGGGACTATGGCTACACCTTC. Its translation: CASSVAGTGDYGYTF.

This clone was detected only a few times. V and J are TRBV6-2 or TRBV6-3 and TRBJ2-7, with D tentatively TRBD1 or TRBD2 (5 bases each). Germline loops: CDR1 MNHEY, CDR2 SVGEGT. CDR3 length: 13 amino acids. Trimming shortened V by 5 bases and J by 2 bases, and 10 bases separated the two germline ends. The CDR3 protein is CASSHGTTYEQYF. The CDR3 DNA reads TGTGCCAGCAGTCACGGGACGACCTACGAGCAGTACTTC.

This clone was counted only a few times. The chain couples TRBV4-2 to TRBJ2-3; TRBD2 aligns across 7 bases. This CDR3 has 17 amino acids. The V and J ends lost 1 base and 8 bases, in that order; junction bases with no gene match: 15. Per the germline V gene, CDR1 is LGHNA and CDR2 is YNFKEQ. The CDR3 sequence is CASSQGRGGREEGTQYF. The DNA for the CDR3 is TGTGCCAGCAGCCAAGGGCGTGGCGGGAGAGAGGAGGGTACGCAGTATTTT.

In this sample, this clone is medium-sized. The chain couples TRBV6-1 to TRBJ2-3, with 8 positions matching TRBD2. CDR1 MNHNS and CDR2 SASEGT come from the germline V gene. This CDR3 contains 15 residues. The trim removed 6 bases at V and 1 base at J, leaving 6 bases unmatched. The chain's CDR3 is CASSRPGGGTDTQYF. The CDR3 DNA reads TGTGCCAGCAGCCGCCCGGGGGGGGGCACAGATACGCAGTATTTT.

A few counts support this clone. V usage is TRBV6-1 and J usage is TRBJ1-2, with no clear D. CDR1 MNHNS and CDR2 SASEGT come from the germline V gene. Trimming cost V 7 bases and J 3 bases, with 6 bases left between them. CDR3 length: 11 residues. The CDR3 region is CASKSDYGYTF. For the CDR3, the DNA is TGTGCCAGCAAGTCCGACTATGGCTACACCTTC.

The chain combines TRBV6-5 with TRBJ2-1; 15 positions agree with TRBD2. The CDR3 is 18 amino acids. From germline, CDR1 is MNHEY and CDR2 SVGAGI. The V gene end was trimmed by 0 bases and the J gene end by 2 bases; junction bases not matched to a gene: 2. Here the CDR3 reads CASSYSGLAGGAYNEQFF. The CDR3, as DNA: TGTGCCAGCAGTTACTCAGGACTAGCGGGGGGGGCCTACAATGAGCAGTTCTTC.

This clone has a handful of counts. The chain links TRBV28 to TRBJ2-5; D unresolved. In germline, CDR1 is MDHEN, CDR2 SYDVKM. V was cut by 5 bases and J by 0 bases, with 7 bases left in between. This CDR3 spans 13 amino acids. CDR3 nucleotide sequence: TGTGCCAGCAGTGCGGCAGACCAAGAGACCCAGTACTTC. Protein sequence: CASSAADQETQYF.

The genes are TRBV4-3 and TRBJ1-2; D uncertain. Germline values: CDR1 LGHNA, CDR2 YSLEER. V lost 2 bases and J lost 4, with 11 bases in between. The CDR3 length is 14 residues. In DNA, the CDR3 is TGCGCCAGCAGCCAATTACGGGGAGTCTATGGCTACACCTTC. It yields the protein CASSQLRGVYGYTF.

In its sample, this clone was seen many times. The J gene is TRBJ2-7, the V gene TRBV20-1, with D hard to call. The CDR3 totals 12 residues. The V end was cut by 0 bases, the J end by 2 bases, with 5 bases between. The germline CDR1 and CDR2 sequences are DFQATT and SNEGSKA (reference sequence). CDR3: CSARDSPYEQYF. The CDR3 coding sequence is TGCAGTGCTAGAGACAGCCCCTACGAGCAGTACTTC.

The sample holds many counts of this clone. CDR3: CASSLGYEQYF. In DNA, the CDR3 is TGCGCCAGCAGCTTGGGATACGAGCAGTACTTC. V gene TRBV5-1 combines with J gene TRBJ2-7; D is uncertain. This CDR3 comprises 11 residues. Per germline, CDR1 SGHRS and CDR2 YFSETQ. Deletions cut 0 bases from V and 4 bases from J, with 2 bases between.

As concerns this clone: In this CDR3 the conserved last residue, phenylalanine or tryptophan, is missing, so a read error is likely. The rearrangement joins TRBV3-1 to TRBJ2-1, with TRBD2 matching 7 bases. This CDR3 is built from 16 residues. Germline V lookup: CDR1 LGHDT, CDR2 YNNKEL (reference sequence). The CDR3, as DNA: TGTGCCGGCAGCCAAGAGCTAGCGGCTACCTACAATGAGCAGTTCCTC. Its protein is CAGSQELAATYNEQFL.

The V call is TRBV20-1, the J call TRBJ2-7, with 10 nucleotides matching TRBD2. Trimming removed 6 bases from V and 6 bases from J; junction bases left unmatched: 5. Germline V CDR1 and CDR2: DFQATT, SNEGSKA (reference sequence). This CDR3 region has 12 residues. CDR3 amino acids: CSAWLAGVEQYF. The CDR3 DNA reads TGCAGTGCGTGGCTAGCGGGAGTCGAGCAGTACTTC.

This clone was picked up many times. Written as DNA, the CDR3 is TGTGCCAGCTACGGCAGGATAAGCACCGGGGAGCTGTTTTTT. Amino acids: CASYGRISTGELFF. The V call is TRBV27, the J call TRBJ2-2; the D is unclear. Germline V gene sequence: CDR1 MNHEY, CDR2 SMNVEV (reference sequence). The CDR3 is made up of 14 amino acids. Deletions cut 8 bases from V and 4 bases from J, with 14 bases between.

This clone is large in the sample. The chain joins TRBV12-5 to TRBJ2-7; D is undetermined. The germline V gene has CDR1 LGHNT and CDR2 FRNRAP. The CDR3 runs to 17 residues. Trimming took off 1 base at V and 4 bases at J, with 20 bases between the two ends. As DNA, the CDR3 is TGTGCTAGTGGTTTGGCTATGTCAGGAGAGACCCTTTACGAGCAGTACTTC. It yields the protein CASGLAMSGETLYEQYF.